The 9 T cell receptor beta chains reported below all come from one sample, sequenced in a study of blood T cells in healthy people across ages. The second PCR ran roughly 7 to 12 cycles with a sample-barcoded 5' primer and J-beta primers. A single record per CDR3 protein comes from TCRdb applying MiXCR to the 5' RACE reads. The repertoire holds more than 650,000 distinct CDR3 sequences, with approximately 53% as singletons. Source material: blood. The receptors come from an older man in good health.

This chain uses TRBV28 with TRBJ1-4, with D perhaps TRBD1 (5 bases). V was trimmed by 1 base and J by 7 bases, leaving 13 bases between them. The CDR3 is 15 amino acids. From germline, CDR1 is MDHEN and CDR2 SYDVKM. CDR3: CASSLSARGGEKLFF. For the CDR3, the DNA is TGTGCCAGCAGTTTATCCGCCCGGGGCGGTGAAAAACTGTTTTTT.

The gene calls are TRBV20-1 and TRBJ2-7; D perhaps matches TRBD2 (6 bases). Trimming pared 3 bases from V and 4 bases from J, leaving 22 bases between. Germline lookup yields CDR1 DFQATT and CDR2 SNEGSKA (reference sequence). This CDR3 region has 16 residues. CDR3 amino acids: CSARSPLRRDLYEQYF. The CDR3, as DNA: TGCAGTGCTAGGTCTCCGTTAAGGAGGGACCTATACGAGCAGTACTTC.

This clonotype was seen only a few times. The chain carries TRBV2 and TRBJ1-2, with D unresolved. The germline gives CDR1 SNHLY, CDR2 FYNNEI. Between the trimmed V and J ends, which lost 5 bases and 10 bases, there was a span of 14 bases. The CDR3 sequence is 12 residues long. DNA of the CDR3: TGTGCCAGCAGTAACTGGTTCGGTCCCTACACCTTC. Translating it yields CASSNWFGPYTF.

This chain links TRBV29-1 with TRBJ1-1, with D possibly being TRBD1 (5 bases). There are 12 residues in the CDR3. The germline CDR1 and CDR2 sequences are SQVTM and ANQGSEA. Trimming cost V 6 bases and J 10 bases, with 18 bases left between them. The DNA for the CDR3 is TGCAGCGTCGGACGGGGCCAGGTAGGAGCTTTCTTT. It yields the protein CSVGRGQVGAFF.

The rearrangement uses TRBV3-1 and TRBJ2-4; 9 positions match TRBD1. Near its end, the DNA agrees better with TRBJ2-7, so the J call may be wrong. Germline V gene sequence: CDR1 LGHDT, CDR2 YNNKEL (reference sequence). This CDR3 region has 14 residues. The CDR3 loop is CASSLDRGNYEQYF. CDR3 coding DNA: TGTGCCAGCAGCCTAGACAGGGGGAATTACGAGCAGTACTTC.

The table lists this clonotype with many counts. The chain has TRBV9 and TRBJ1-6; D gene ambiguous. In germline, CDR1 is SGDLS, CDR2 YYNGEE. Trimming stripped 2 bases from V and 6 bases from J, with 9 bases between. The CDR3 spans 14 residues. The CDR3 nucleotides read TGTGCCAGCAGCGTTCGTGGGTTTAATTCACCCCTCCACTTT. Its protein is CASSVRGFNSPLHF.

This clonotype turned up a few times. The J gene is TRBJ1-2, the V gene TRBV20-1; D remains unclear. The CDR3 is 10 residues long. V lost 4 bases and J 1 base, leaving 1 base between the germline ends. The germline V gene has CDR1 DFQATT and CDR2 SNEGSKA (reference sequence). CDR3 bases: TGCAGTGCTATTAACTATGGCTACACCTTC. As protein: CSAINYGYTF.

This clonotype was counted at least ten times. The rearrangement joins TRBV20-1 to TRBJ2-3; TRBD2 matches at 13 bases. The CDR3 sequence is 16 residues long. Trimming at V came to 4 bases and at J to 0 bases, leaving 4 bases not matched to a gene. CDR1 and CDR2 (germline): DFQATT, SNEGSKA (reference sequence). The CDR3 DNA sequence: TGCAGTGCTACCCAACTAGCGGGAGGGAGCACAGATACGCAGTATTTT. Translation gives CSATQLAGGSTDTQYF.

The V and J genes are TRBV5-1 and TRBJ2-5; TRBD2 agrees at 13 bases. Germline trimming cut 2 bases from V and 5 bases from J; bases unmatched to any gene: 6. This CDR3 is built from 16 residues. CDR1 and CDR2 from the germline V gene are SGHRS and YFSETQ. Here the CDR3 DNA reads TGCGCCAGCAGCTTAGCTACTAGCGGGAGGGAGGAGACCCAGTACTTC. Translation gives CASSLATSGREETQYF.